This T cell receptor (beta chain) was sequenced for a study of blood T cells in healthy people across ages. This CDR3 region has 14 residues. Germline CDR1 SGHTA, CDR2 FQGNSA. The V and J ends lost 4 bases and 5 bases respectively, with 12 bases between them. A second about 6 to 12 cycle PCR used barcoded and J-beta primers. Each cDNA molecule was tagged by a template-switch adaptor that had 12 random nucleotides. Every sample gave at least 2.5 million paired-end reads containing CDR3. TCRdb independently ran MiXCR on the 5' RACE reads; one entry per CDR3 protein. Of fewer than 800,000 distinct CDR3 sequences detected, 20% to 25% appear once; the ten largest clones hold under 4%. Concerning this clonotype itself: Antigen unknown.

Study-wide findings and caveats: A conclusive naive versus antigen-experienced comparison was prevented by the unsorted PBMCs. Diversity figures based on one million T cells were deemed too low.

The chain uses TRBV7-2 and TRBJ2-4; D is undetermined. The receptor was derived from a man aged 65-85 years in good health. Sequenced sample: blood. This chain's CDR3 is CASSSRRGQNIQYF. CDR3 bases: TGTGCCAGCAGCTCCAGACGAGGCCAAAACATTCAGTACTTC. Filled out from reference TRBV7-2 and TRBJ2-4, the complete variable domain reads GAGVSQSPSNKVTEKGKDVELRCDPISGHTALYWYRQSLGQGLEFLIYFQGNSAPDKSGLPSDRFSAERTGGSVSTLTIQRTQQEDSAVYLCASSSRRGQNIQYFGAGTRLSVL.